The 27 T cell receptor beta chains given below trace back to one sample, sequenced in a study of long-term antiretroviral therapy in people with HIV. The assay, immunoSEQ v3.0, was run at survey level. The table came from immunoSEQ multiplex PCR; TCRdb's copy has only in-frame clones and leaves some out. The sample lists fewer than 30,000 clones, roughly four fifths occurring once. The specimen comprised unsorted PBMCs, sampled 0.7 years before starting antiretroviral therapy. The receptors shown here come from a man younger than 40 with HIV.

The chain uses TRBV2 and TRBJ1-5; possible D gene TRBD1, 6 bases. CDR1 SNHLY and CDR2 FYNNEI come from the germline V gene. The V and J ends lost 5 bases and 2 bases respectively, with 10 bases between them. CDR3 size: 14 residues. CDR3 DNA: TGTGCCAGCAGTAGGGACATGGGCAATCAGCCCCAGCATTTT. Encoded protein: CASSRDMGNQPQHF.

The rearrangement links TRBV4-1 to TRBJ2-7; 8 nucleotides match TRBD1. V trimming: 0 bases; J trimming: 6 bases; junction bases outside the gene matches: 13. CDR1 and CDR2 from the germline V gene are MGHRA and YSYEKL. The CDR3 has 17 residues. The DNA for the CDR3 is TGCGCCAGCAGCCAAGAACCCAAGGACAGGGCAACTTTCGAGCAGTACTTC. This translates into CASSQEPKDRATFEQYF.

This clone showed up just a few times. The gene calls are TRBV25-1 and TRBJ1-2; perhaps TRBD1 as D (5 bases). The CDR3 length is 11 residues. CDR1 and CDR2 from the germline V gene are MGHDK and SYGVNS. Trimming took off 4 bases at V and 7 bases at J, with 7 bases between the two ends. In DNA, the CDR3 is TGTGCCAGCAGTGGGGGCGGTGGCTACACCTTC. This encodes CASSGGGGYTF.

The rearrangement links TRBV5-1 to TRBJ2-1, with TRBD2 identical over 10 bases. Germline V lookup: CDR1 SGHRS, CDR2 YFSETQ. V shed 0 bases, J shed 4 bases, and the junction held 7 bases outside the gene matches. The CDR3 covers 17 residues. The CDR3 loop is CASSLAKSGLAYNEQFF. Written as DNA, the CDR3 is TGCGCCAGCAGCTTGGCCAAATCGGGACTAGCGTACAATGAGCAGTTCTTC.

This chain connects TRBV19 to TRBJ1-4; unclear D gene. This CDR3 is built from 15 residues. Germline V lookup: CDR1 LNHDA, CDR2 SQIVND (reference sequence). Deletions cut 5 bases from V and 8 bases from J, with 18 bases between. The CDR3 DNA reads as TGTGCCAGTAGTGCATGGACGATGAGTGGCGAAAAACTGTTTTTT. Its protein is CASSAWTMSGEKLFF.

The chain carries TRBV5-4 and TRBJ2-3; D possibly uses TRBD1 or TRBD2 (6 bases each). The CDR3 sequence is 15 residues long. The germline CDR1 and CDR2 sequences are SGHNT and YYREEE (reference sequence). V was pared by 6 bases and J by 2 bases, with 16 bases between. Here the CDR3 reads CASNLGGGDTDTQYF. CDR3 nucleotides: TGTGCCAGCAACTTAGGGGGAGGAGACACAGATACGCAGTATTTT.

This clone was found a few times. This chain connects TRBV7-9 to TRBJ2-3; D is ambiguous. The germline V gene encodes CDR1 SEHNR and CDR2 FQNEAQ (reference sequence). The CDR3 length is 11 residues. Trimming removed 5 bases from V and 2 bases from J, with 2 bases in between. This chain's CDR3 is CASSITDTQYF. Here the CDR3 DNA reads TGTGCCAGCAGCATCACAGATACGCAGTATTTT.

The count of this clone is one. This chain uses TRBV11-2 with TRBJ2-3, with D perhaps matching TRBD2 (7 bases). The CDR3 is made up of 17 amino acids. V was pared by 0 bases and J by 1 base, with 14 bases between. The germline gives CDR1 SGHAT, CDR2 FQNNGV. CDR3 loop: CASSLDLAGARTDTQYF. The CDR3 DNA reads as TGTGCCAGCAGCTTAGATTTGGCGGGGGCCCGCACAGATACGCAGTATTTT.

This clone appeared a single time. This sequence joins TRBV28 and TRBJ1-2; unclear D gene. The CDR3 loop spans 13 amino acids. Germline V gives CDR1 MDHEN, CDR2 SYDVKM. Trimming cost V 5 bases and J 4 bases, with 11 bases left between them. CDR3 amino acids: CASSPYMGYGYTF. DNA of the CDR3: TGTGCCAGCAGTCCCTATATGGGCTATGGCTACACCTTC.

The chain combines TRBV6-5 with TRBJ1-3; D not resolved. The CDR3 runs to 14 residues. Germline V CDR1 and CDR2: MNHEY, SVGAGI. V shed 2 bases and J shed 11 bases, with 16 bases lying between them. CDR3 sequence: CASSYTQEAHAIYF. The CDR3 DNA follows: TGTGCCAGCAGTTACACCCAGGAGGCCCACGCCATATATTTT.

The chain recombines TRBV5-6 with TRBJ1-2, with 9 bases matching TRBD1. CDR1 and CDR2 from the germline V gene are SGHDT and YYEEEE. The CDR3 is made up of 13 amino acids. Trimming cost V 0 bases and J 8 bases; bases outside gene matches: 2. The CDR3 spells CASSLGQGEGYTF. CDR3 in DNA: TGTGCCAGCAGCTTGGGACAGGGGGAGGGCTACACCTTC.

The rearrangement joins TRBV28 to TRBJ2-7; D not certain. The V and J ends lost 2 bases and 6 bases respectively, with 14 bases between them. This CDR3 is 14 amino acids long. Looked up from germline, CDR1 is MDHEN and CDR2 is SYDVKM. This CDR3 is CASSLPGQSGEQYF. CDR3 nucleotides: TGTGCCAGCAGTTTACCCGGCCAATCGGGCGAGCAGTACTTC.

This chain connects TRBV30 to TRBJ2-5, with TRBD2 matching over 7 bases. This CDR3 comprises 12 residues. Germline V gene lookup returns CDR1 GTSNPN and CDR2 SVGIG (reference sequence). V trimming: 3 bases; J trimming: 5 bases; junction bases outside the gene matches: 3. The CDR3 DNA is TGTGCCTGGAGGACTAGCATGGAGACCCAGTACTTC. It is translated as CAWRTSMETQYF.

The chain links TRBV27 to TRBJ2-1; weak D call: TRBD2 (6 bases). In germline, CDR1 is MNHEY, CDR2 SMNVEV (reference sequence). With 5 bases removed from V and 5 bases from J, the gap between germline ends came to 13 bases. The CDR3 runs 14 residues. The CDR3 bases are TGTGCCAGCAGTCCCCGGGACTTTCACAATGAGCAGTTCTTC. Translation: CASSPRDFHNEQFF.

The chain links TRBV28 to TRBJ2-2; D possibly corresponds to TRBD2 (7 bases). This CDR3 region has 15 residues. From germline, CDR1 is MDHEN and CDR2 SYDVKM. V shed 2 bases and J shed 4 bases, with 11 bases lying between them. CDR3 loop: CASSLTRGGTGELFF. The CDR3, as DNA: TGTGCCAGCAGTTTAACAAGGGGGGGCACCGGGGAGCTGTTTTTT.

The gene calls are TRBV28 and TRBJ1-5, with D unclear. V lost 3 bases to trimming and J lost 0 bases, with 9 bases between them. From germline, CDR1 is MDHEN and CDR2 SYDVKM. The CDR3 covers 15 residues. CDR3 protein: CASSLRGNSNQPQHF. CDR3 coding DNA: TGTGCCAGCAGTTTGCGGGGTAATAGCAATCAGCCCCAGCATTTT.

This clone has just a few counts. The gene calls are TRBV19 and TRBJ1-3, with a weak D call TRBD1 (5 bases). V was clipped by 3 bases and J by 4 bases, with 10 bases between them. CDR1 LNHDA and CDR2 SQIVND come from the germline V gene (reference sequence). This CDR3 has 14 residues. The CDR3 DNA reads TGTGCCAGTAGTATGGGGACCCGAGGAAACACCATATATTTT. This translates into CASSMGTRGNTIYF.

This clone has a handful of counts. The genes are TRBV7-6 and TRBJ2-7, with TRBD2 as a possible D gene (6 bases). Trimming stripped 2 bases from V and 3 bases from J, with 14 bases between. Germline CDR1 is SGHVS and CDR2 is FNYEAQ. CDR3 length: 15 residues. CDR3 DNA: TGTGCCAGCAGCTTAAGTCCGGGGGAACTCTACGAGCAGTACTTC. Its translation: CASSLSPGELYEQYF.

The rearrangement uses TRBV6-5 and TRBJ1-1; 8 positions agree with TRBD1. The CDR3 sequence is 13 residues long. After removal of 6 bases from V and 4 bases from J, the junction contained 4 bases not matched to a gene. CDR1 MNHEY and CDR2 SVGAGI come from the germline V gene. The CDR3 nucleotides read TGTGCCAGCAGCCGACAGGGGAGCACTGAAGCTTTCTTT. It codes for CASSRQGSTEAFF.

The CDR3 coding sequence is TGTGCCAGCAGCCAAGTAAGGGGGCTGACTGAAGCTTTCTTT. Residues: CASSQVRGLTEAFF. The chain combines TRBV4-2 with TRBJ1-1, with TRBD1 matching 7 bases. Trimming cost V 1 base and J 5 bases; bases outside gene matches: 4. Germline V gene sequence: CDR1 LGHNA, CDR2 YNFKEQ. The CDR3 runs to 14 residues.

The rearrangement uses TRBV7-8 and TRBJ2-4, with D hard to call. V lost 5 bases, J lost 1 base, and 15 bases lay in between. Germline values: CDR1 SGHVS, CDR2 FQNEAQ. The CDR3 has 16 amino acids. The CDR3 region has the DNA TGTGCCAGCAGCCCACCTCAGATGGGTGCCAAAAACATTCAGTACTTC. Translated: CASSPPQMGAKNIQYF.

J is TRBJ2-1 and V is TRBV10-3; 7 bases are a match to TRBD1. The CDR3 totals 16 residues. The V segment lost 3 bases and the J segment 4 bases; nucleotides outside the gene matches: 9. CDR1 and CDR2 (germline): ENHRY, SYGVKD. The CDR3, as DNA: TGTGCCATCAGTGATACAGGGGCCCCCTTATACAATGAGCAGTTCTTC. Its translation: CAISDTGAPLYNEQFF.

The V call is TRBV11-2, the J call TRBJ2-5; D may be TRBD1 or TRBD2 (6 bases each). V shed 4 bases and J shed 7 bases, with 7 bases lying between them. The length of the CDR3 is 11 residues. CDR1 SGHAT and CDR2 FQNNGV come from the germline V gene. The CDR3 region is CASSWGATQYF. The CDR3 bases are TGTGCCAGCAGCTGGGGGGCGACCCAGTACTTC.

CDR3 sequence (DNA): TGTGCCAGCAGTGAATTGGTGACAGGGAATTTCTACGAGCAGTACTTC. Amino acid sequence: CASSELVTGNFYEQYF. The V call is TRBV2, the J call TRBJ2-7, with 7 bases lining up with TRBD1. The CDR3 runs 16 residues. Losses at the gene ends were 2 bases for V and 3 bases for J; bases not matched to a gene: 10. Per germline, CDR1 SNHLY and CDR2 FYNNEI. Variable domain in full (rest from reference TRBV2 and TRBJ2-7): EPEVTQTPSHQVTQMGQEVILRCVPISNHLYFYWYRQILGQKVEFLVSFYNNEISEKSEIFDDQFSVERPDGSNFTLKIRSTKLEDSAMYFCASSELVTGNFYEQYFGPGTRLTVT.

The V gene is TRBV13, the J gene TRBJ1-1; D is unresolved. Germline loops: CDR1 PRHDT, CDR2 FYEKMQ (reference sequence). Trimming removed 1 base from V and 0 bases from J, with 3 bases in between. The CDR3 is 13 residues long. CDR3 amino acids: CASSLVMNTEAFF. CDR3 DNA sequence: TGTGCCAGCAGCTTAGTCATGAACACTGAAGCTTTCTTT.

This chain joins TRBV6-1 and TRBJ2-3, with 7 bases aligning to TRBD1. The CDR3 covers 17 residues. The germline V gene has CDR1 MNHNS and CDR2 SASEGT. The trim removed 0 bases at V and 2 bases at J, leaving 8 bases unmatched. In nucleotides, the CDR3 is TGTGCCAGCAGTGAAGCGGTACAGGGGTTTCCCACAGATACGCAGTATTTT. Amino acid sequence: CASSEAVQGFPTDTQYF.

This clone was observed a handful of times. V and J are TRBV7-9 and TRBJ2-2; D is undetermined. Trimming pared 7 bases from V and 4 bases from J, leaving 16 bases between. From germline, CDR1 is SEHNR and CDR2 FQNEAQ (reference sequence). CDR3 size: 15 residues. CDR3 sequence (DNA): TGTGCCAGCACCCATGACCGGACGAGCACCGGGGAGCTGTTTTTT. Its translation is CASTHDRTSTGELFF. Looking up the rest from reference TRBV7-9 and TRBJ2-2 gives the full variable domain: DTGVSQNPRHKITKRGQNVTFRCDPISEHNRLYWYRQTLGQGPEFLTYFQNEAQLEKSRLLSDRFSAERPKGSFSTLEIQRTEQGDSAMYLCASTHDRTSTGELFFGEGSRLTVL.